The text below deals with one T cell receptor beta chain. Its antigen is unidentified. It is likely a read error, because the conserved phenylalanine at the end of the CDR3 is missing. The template, about 540 ng total RNA, yielded TCR beta cDNA made with a constant-region primer. TCR beta libraries came from three nested multiplex PCR rounds using slightly modified ARM-PCR. The study ran its first two PCR rounds for 9 to 10 cycles each, using TRBV1-TRBV30 forward primers and a C-beta reverse primer. TCRdb itself ran the multiplex PCR reads through MiXCR, one entry per CDR3 protein. The repertoire holds under 85,000 distinct CDR3 sequences, with around 70% as singletons. This CDR3 contains 14 residues. Germline loops: CDR1 SGHNT, CDR2 YENEEA. This sample is part of a study of tumor-infiltrating lymphocytes in primary liver carcinoma. Study-level points and caveats: Only about 7.5-24% of top clones appeared in all five tumor regions.

It was from about 19-30 mg of unsorted bulk tissue that RNA and DNA were co-extracted. Surgical resection was the treatment these patients received for primary liver carcinoma. Five separate regions per tumor were sampled. Over 90% of the cells were viable tumor cells in every tumor sample. The sample taken for sequencing was liver tumor tissue from sampling region 1. The subset: tumor region T1, superior pole. The origin of this receptor is a man aged 35 to 55 with primary liver carcinoma and hepatitis B virus infection. This sequence joins TRBV11-3 and TRBJ2-1; tentative D call: TRBD2 (6 bases). CDR3 nucleotide sequence: TGTGTCAGCAGCACGGGGGACTCAAACAATGAGCAGTTCATC. It codes for CVSSTGDSNNEQFI.